This passage covers 18 T cell receptor beta chains from one sample sequenced in a study of blood T cell repertoires in COVID-19. Assay used: immunoSEQ multiplex PCR; TCRdb lists only in-frame clones, some missing. Here the sample spans 400,000 or so clones, 80% to 90% being singletons. The specimen was PBMCs or T cells enriched from blood (not recorded which). The receptors originated from a man younger than 45 who had recovered from COVID-19.

This clone was seen only once. V is TRBV20-1 and J is TRBJ2-2, with 9 bases that match TRBD2. The CDR3 covers 15 residues. Germline V gene data show CDR1 as DFQATT and CDR2 as SNEGSKA (reference sequence). V shed 3 bases, J shed 5 bases, and the junction held 7 bases outside the gene matches. Here the CDR3 DNA reads TGCAGTGCTAGTCCGGGACTAGCCGGGACCGGGGAGCTGTTTTTT. It encodes CSASPGLAGTGELFF.

The chain has TRBV3-1 (or the pseudogene TRBV3-2) and TRBJ1-4; D is possibly TRBD1 (6 bases). This CDR3 contains 15 residues. Looked up from germline, CDR1 is LGHDT and CDR2 is YNNKEL (reference sequence). V lost 4 bases and J lost 7, with 16 bases in between. As DNA, the CDR3 is TGTGCCAGCAGCCCCGAGTGGGGGCGTGTTGAAAAACTGTTTTTT. This translates into CASSPEWGRVEKLFF.

This clone was counted a few times. V gene TRBV7-9 combines with J gene TRBJ2-2; tentatively, D is TRBD1 (5 bases). Looked up from germline, CDR1 is SEHNR and CDR2 is FQNEAQ (reference sequence). The CDR3 is 18 residues long. Trimming left V 0 bases short and J 3 bases short, with 17 bases between. The CDR3 bases are TGTGCCAGCAGCTTAGCGAGTAGTACAGGAAGTGACACCGGGGAGCTGTTTTTT. It specifies CASSLASSTGSDTGELFF.

The gene calls are TRBV6-6 and TRBJ1-1; TRBD1 agrees at 7 bases. Losses at the gene ends were 7 bases for V and 5 bases for J; bases not matched to a gene: 10. CDR3 length: 14 residues. CDR1 is MNHNY and CDR2 is SVGAGI in the germline V gene (reference sequence). The CDR3 region has the DNA TGTGCCAGCATCCACAGGGGTCGGCATACTGAAGCTTTCTTT. This encodes CASIHRGRHTEAFF.

The chain couples TRBV4-1 to TRBJ2-1, with 8 bases identical to TRBD1. Germline loops: CDR1 MGHRA, CDR2 YSYEKL. The CDR3 covers 16 residues. Unmatched junction bases numbered 7, after V lost 3 bases and J lost 3 bases. DNA of the CDR3: TGCGCCAGCAGCCAGCAGGGGGCAGGTTTCTACAATGAGCAGTTCTTC. The encoded protein is CASSQQGAGFYNEQFF.

The chain employs TRBV4-1 and TRBJ2-1; 11 bases fit TRBD2. Germline CDR1 and CDR2: MGHRA and YSYEKL. V shed 9 bases and J 7 bases; nucleotides not matched to a gene: 5. The CDR3 totals 13 residues. CDR3 residues: CARPGLAENEQFF. The CDR3 coding sequence is TGCGCCAGGCCGGGACTAGCGGAAAATGAGCAGTTCTTC.

This chain connects TRBV21-1 to TRBJ1-6; the DNA was not used to check the table's D call, TRBD1. TRBV21-1 is annotated as a pseudogene. The CDR3 is made up of 15 amino acids. The CDR3 bases are TGTGCCAGCAGGATCACCGGGACAGGGAATTCACCCCTCCACTTT. Its translation: CASRITGTGNSPLHF.

V and J are TRBV10-3 and TRBJ1-5; 7 bases map to TRBD1. CDR3 length equals 15 residues. The junction had 6 bases not matched to a gene; V was cut back by 2 bases and J by 5 bases. Germline-derived CDR1 and CDR2 are ENHRY and SYGVKD. The CDR3 sequence: CAISEGDSRHQPQHF. In nucleotides, the CDR3 is TGTGCCATCAGTGAGGGGGACAGTAGGCATCAGCCCCAGCATTTT.

The chain links TRBV6-1 to TRBJ2-1, with 9 bases lining up with TRBD2. V gave up 3 bases and J gave up 4 bases; unmatched junction bases: 7. CDR3 length: 16 amino acids. From germline, CDR1 is MNHNS and CDR2 SASEGT. In DNA form, the CDR3 reads TGTGCCAGCAGTGAGACCGGGACTAGCATATACAATGAGCAGTTCTTC. This translates into CASSETGTSIYNEQFF.

The chain has TRBV27 and TRBJ2-1, with 7 bases matching TRBD2. Germline-derived CDR1 and CDR2 are MNHEY and SMNVEV (reference sequence). V lost 7 bases to trimming and J lost 7 bases; unmatched junction nucleotides: 4. The CDR3 is 12 residues long. CDR3: CASTAGANEQFF. In DNA form, the CDR3 reads TGTGCCAGCACCGCGGGAGCTAATGAGCAGTTCTTC.

This clone has a single count. The chain carries TRBV7-8 and TRBJ1-6, with 8 bases lining up with TRBD1. The CDR3 length is 15 residues. Germline CDR1 is SGHVS and CDR2 is FQNEAQ. V dropped 2 bases and J dropped 10; count of bases not matched to a gene: 7. The CDR3, as DNA: TGTGCCAGCAGCTTAAAAGGACAGGGAGGGTCACCCCTCCACTTT. It is translated as CASSLKGQGGSPLHF.

This chain connects TRBV3-1 (or the pseudogene TRBV3-2) to TRBJ2-7; 7 bases fit TRBD1. The germline V gene encodes CDR1 LGHDT and CDR2 YNNKEL (reference sequence). The V segment lost 4 bases and the J segment 0 bases; nucleotides outside the gene matches: 6. This CDR3 contains 15 residues. CDR3: CASSPSGQSSYEQYF. CDR3 in DNA: TGTGCCAGCAGCCCATCGGGACAGAGCTCCTACGAGCAGTACTTC.

The J gene is TRBJ2-7, the V gene TRBV7-2; D perhaps matches TRBD1 (6 bases). This CDR3 has 13 amino acids. Germline CDR1 is SGHTA and CDR2 is FQGNSA. V was clipped by 3 bases and J by 7 bases, with 13 bases between them. The DNA of the CDR3 is TGTGCCAGCAGCTTTGATCCTACAGGGGAGCAGTACTTC. Translated: CASSFDPTGEQYF.

This rearrangement joins TRBV3-1 (or the pseudogene TRBV3-2) to TRBJ1-2; 9 bases are a match to TRBD1. Germline V gene sequence: CDR1 LGHDT, CDR2 YNNKEL (reference sequence). V lost 3 bases and J lost 11; bases outside the gene matches: 4. The length of the CDR3 is 12 residues. In nucleotides, the CDR3 is TGTGCCAGCAGCCAGGGACAGGGTGTATACACCTTC. Translated: CASSQGQGVYTF.

This chain connects TRBV3-1 (or the pseudogene TRBV3-2) to TRBJ1-2, with 7 bases matching TRBD1. There are 15 residues in the CDR3. V gave up 1 base and J gave up 0 bases; unmatched junction bases: 2. Germline CDR1 reads LGHDT; CDR2 reads YNNKEL (reference sequence). CDR3 loop: CASSQARGSNYGYTF. CDR3 nucleotide sequence: TGTGCCAGCAGCCAAGCCAGGGGGTCTAACTATGGCTACACCTTC.

The rearrangement uses TRBV29-1 and TRBJ2-1, with 12 positions matching TRBD2. This CDR3 is 14 amino acids long. J was trimmed by 9 bases and V by 5 bases; bases with no gene match: 8. Germline CDR1 reads SQVTM; CDR2 reads ANQGSEA. The CDR3 here is CSVKEGGLAGEQFF. CDR3 coding DNA: TGCAGCGTTAAGGAGGGGGGACTAGCGGGTGAGCAGTTCTTC.

V usage is TRBV10-2 and J usage is TRBJ1-5; D call uncertain. V lost 7 bases to trimming and J lost 3 bases, with 16 bases between them. The CDR3 has 15 amino acids. Per germline, CDR1 WSHSY and CDR2 SAAADI. The CDR3 region is CASTRGGIDNQPQHF. The CDR3 bases are TGCGCCAGCACCAGAGGAGGGATCGACAATCAGCCCCAGCATTTT.

V and J are TRBV30 and TRBJ1-1; 7 nucleotides match TRBD1. Per the germline V gene, CDR1 is GTSNPN and CDR2 is SVGIG (reference sequence). The CDR3 loop spans 13 amino acids. The V gene end was trimmed by 3 bases and the J gene end by 1 base; junction bases not matched to a gene: 2. CDR3 in DNA: TGTGCCTGGAGCGGGACAGCGAACACTGAAGCTTTCTTT. Protein: CAWSGTANTEAFF.